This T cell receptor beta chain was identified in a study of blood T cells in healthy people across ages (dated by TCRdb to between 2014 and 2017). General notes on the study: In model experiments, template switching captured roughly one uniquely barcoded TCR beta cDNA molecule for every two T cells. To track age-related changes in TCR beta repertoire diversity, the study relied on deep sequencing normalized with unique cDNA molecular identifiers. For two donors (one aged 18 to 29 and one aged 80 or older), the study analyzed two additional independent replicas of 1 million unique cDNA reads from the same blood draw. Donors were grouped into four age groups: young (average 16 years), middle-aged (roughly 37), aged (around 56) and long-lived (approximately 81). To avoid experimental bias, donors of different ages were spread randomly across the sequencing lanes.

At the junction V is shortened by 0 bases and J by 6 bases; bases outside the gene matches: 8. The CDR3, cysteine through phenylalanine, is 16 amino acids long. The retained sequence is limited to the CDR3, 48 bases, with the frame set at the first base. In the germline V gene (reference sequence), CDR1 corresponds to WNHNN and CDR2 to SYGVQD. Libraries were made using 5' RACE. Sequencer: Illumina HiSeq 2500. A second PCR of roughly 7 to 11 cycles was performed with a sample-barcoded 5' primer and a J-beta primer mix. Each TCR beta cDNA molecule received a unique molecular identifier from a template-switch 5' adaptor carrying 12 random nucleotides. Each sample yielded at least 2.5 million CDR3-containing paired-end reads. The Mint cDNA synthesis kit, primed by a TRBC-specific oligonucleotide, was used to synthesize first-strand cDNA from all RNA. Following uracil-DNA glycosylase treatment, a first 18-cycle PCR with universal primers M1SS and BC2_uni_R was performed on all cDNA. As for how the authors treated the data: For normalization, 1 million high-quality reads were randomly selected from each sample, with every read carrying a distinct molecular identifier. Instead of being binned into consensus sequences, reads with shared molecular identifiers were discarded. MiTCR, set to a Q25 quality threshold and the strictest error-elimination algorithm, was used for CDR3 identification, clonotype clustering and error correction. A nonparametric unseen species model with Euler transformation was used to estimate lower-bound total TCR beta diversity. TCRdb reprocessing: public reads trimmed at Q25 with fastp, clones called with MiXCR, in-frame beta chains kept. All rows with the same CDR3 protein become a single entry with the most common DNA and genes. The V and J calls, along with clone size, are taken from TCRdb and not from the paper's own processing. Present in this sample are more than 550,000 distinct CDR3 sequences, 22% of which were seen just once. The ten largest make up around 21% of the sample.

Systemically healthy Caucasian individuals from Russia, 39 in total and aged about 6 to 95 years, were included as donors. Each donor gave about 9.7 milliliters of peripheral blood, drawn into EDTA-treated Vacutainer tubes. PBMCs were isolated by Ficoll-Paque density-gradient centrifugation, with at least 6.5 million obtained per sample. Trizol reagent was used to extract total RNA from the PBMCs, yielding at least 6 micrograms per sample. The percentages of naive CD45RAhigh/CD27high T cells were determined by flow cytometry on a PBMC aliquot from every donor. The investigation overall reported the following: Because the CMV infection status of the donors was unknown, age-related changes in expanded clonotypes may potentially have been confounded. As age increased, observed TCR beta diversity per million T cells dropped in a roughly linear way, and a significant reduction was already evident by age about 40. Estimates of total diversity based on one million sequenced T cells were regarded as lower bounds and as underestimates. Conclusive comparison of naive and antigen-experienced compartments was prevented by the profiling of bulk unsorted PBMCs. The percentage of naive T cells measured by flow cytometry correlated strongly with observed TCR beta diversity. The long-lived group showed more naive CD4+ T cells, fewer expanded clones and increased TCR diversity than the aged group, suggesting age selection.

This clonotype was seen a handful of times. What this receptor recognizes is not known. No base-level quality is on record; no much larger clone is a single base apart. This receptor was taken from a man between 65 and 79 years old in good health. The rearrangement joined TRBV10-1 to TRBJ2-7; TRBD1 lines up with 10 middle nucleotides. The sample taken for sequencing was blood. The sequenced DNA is TGCGCCAGCAGTGAGTCGGCCGGGACAGGGGTCATCGAGCAGTACTTC. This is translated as CASSESAGTGVIEQYF.